This T cell receptor beta chain was observed in a study of T cells in Graves' hyperthyroidism and ophthalmopathy. Germline-derived CDR1 and CDR2 are DFQATT and SNEGSKA (reference sequence). The CDR3 totals 13 residues. Trimming took 6 bases from V and 4 from J; bases not matched to a gene: 3. This clonotype showed up many times. Not enrolled were patients with uncontrolled infection, other autoimmune disease, pregnancy or lactation. Diagnosis rested on symptoms, serum thyroxine and TRAb, thyroid ultrasound, and orbital computed tomography. Researchers took RNA transcripts and amplified the TCR beta CDR3 regions from them. HTBI primers were the set used in a first-round RT-PCR of the TCR CDR3. Each CDR3 protein gets one entry after TCRdb re-called the multiplex PCR reads with MiXCR. The sample holds 400,000 or so distinct CDR3 sequences, about 14% seen once.

The TCR originated in a man aged 50-59 years with Graves' ophthalmopathy. The specimen sequenced was blood. The gene calls are TRBV20-1 and TRBJ2-1, with 10 nucleotides matching TRBD2. CDR3 in DNA: TGCAGTGCCCAGCGGGAGGGTTACAATGAGCAGTTCTTC. Protein: CSAQREGYNEQFF.